This entry concerns a single T cell receptor beta chain. The sample is drawn from a study of glioma-infiltrating T cells. TCR alpha and beta CDR3 regions were amplified from RNA using iRepertoire nested multiplex PCR. One entry per CDR3 protein, called by TCRdb with MiXCR from the multiplex PCR reads. The data hold about 130,000 distinct CDR3 sequences, with 24% observed a single time. The sequenced material came from glioma tissue, nonneoplastic brain tissue, or PBMCs (not recorded which). The receptor was isolated from a human donor with low-grade glioma or glioblastoma, undergoing nonglioma brain surgery, or in good health (not recorded which).

The CDR3 DNA sequence: TGTGCCAGCAGCTCGACACGGATCGATGGCTACACCTTC. Its translation: CASSSTRIDGYTF. V is TRBV7-2 and J is TRBJ1-2; D unclear. The CDR3 runs 13 residues. The V gene's germline CDR1 is SGHTA and CDR2 FQGNSA. Between the trimmed V and J ends, which lost 4 bases and 6 bases, there was a span of 12 bases.